These 15 T cell receptor beta chains were all obtained from the same sample, sequenced in a study of shared clonotypes between healthy human individuals. The repertoire was sequenced with immunoSEQ multiplex PCR; TCRdb's copy has only in-frame clones and lacks some. The sample yields millions of clones, under 95% seen once. As defined, naive CD8 cells were CD45RO-negative and positively selected for CCR7, with terminally differentiated effector memory CD45RA+ cells excluded. Sequenced: naive CD8+ T cells from PBMCs. The receptors here all came from a man aged 18-30 years in good health. Some clones in this sample may be carry-over from other donors' samples.

This chain joins TRBV4-1 and TRBJ2-7; 8 nucleotides match TRBD2. In germline, CDR1 is MGHRA, CDR2 YSYEKL. After removal of 2 bases from V and 4 bases from J, the junction contained 16 bases not matched to a gene. This CDR3 is built from 18 residues. DNA of the CDR3: TGCGCCAGCAGCCAAAGGGTTAGCTCCGGACTAGCAGGTTACGAGCAGTACTTC. Its protein product is CASSQRVSSGLAGYEQYF.

This rearrangement joins TRBV7-9 to TRBJ2-3; the D gene is possibly TRBD2 (5 bases). The CDR3 consists of 16 residues. V lost 7 bases and J lost 4, with 21 bases in between. Looked up from germline, CDR1 is SEHNR and CDR2 is FQNEAQ (reference sequence). This CDR3 reads CASTPAGGLTSDTQYF. The CDR3 region has the DNA TGTGCCAGCACCCCAGCAGGTGGACTTACATCAGATACGCAGTATTTT.

J is TRBJ2-7 and V is TRBV30; 9 bases align to TRBD2. This CDR3 is built from 14 residues. Germline V gives CDR1 GTSNPN, CDR2 SVGIG (reference sequence). Trimming took 1 base from V and 6 from J; bases not matched to a gene: 7. CDR3 bases: TGTGCCTGGAGTGGTGGCGGGAGGGAAGCCGAGCAGTACTTC. This codes for CAWSGGGREAEQYF.

The rearrangement uses TRBV29-1 and TRBJ2-7, with D tentatively TRBD2 (7 bases). Between the trimmed V and J ends, which lost 7 bases and 3 bases, there was a span of 19 bases. Germline lookup yields CDR1 SQVTM and CDR2 ANQGSEA. The CDR3 runs to 14 residues. The CDR3 coding sequence is TGCAGCGCGGTAGGCGGGGGCCAGGACTACGAGCAGTACTTC. Translation gives CSAVGGGQDYEQYF.

The chain couples TRBV7-2 to TRBJ2-4; D is uncertain. Germline V gives CDR1 SGHTA, CDR2 FQGNSA. The CDR3 loop spans 15 amino acids. V lost 2 bases, J lost 1 base, and 9 bases lay in between. The CDR3 is CASSLHPPAKNIQYF. The CDR3 DNA follows: TGTGCCAGCAGCTTACACCCCCCTGCCAAAAACATTCAGTACTTC.

The rearrangement links TRBV4-1 to TRBJ2-7; D is undetermined. Germline V gene sequence: CDR1 MGHRA, CDR2 YSYEKL. Trimming cost V 1 base and J 10 bases, with 14 bases left between them. The CDR3 contains 13 residues. The chain's CDR3 is CASSQVEGSGQYF. In nucleotides, the CDR3 is TGCGCCAGCAGCCAAGTAGAAGGTAGTGGACAGTACTTC.

The V and J genes are TRBV10-1 and TRBJ2-1; D not resolved. V gave up 4 bases and J gave up 1 base, with 5 bases separating them. Germline V gives CDR1 WNHNN, CDR2 SYGVQD (reference sequence). This CDR3 region has 13 residues. CDR3 amino acids: CASSGSSYNEQFF. The CDR3, as DNA: TGCGCCAGCAGTGGAAGTTCCTACAATGAGCAGTTCTTC.

This chain links TRBV5-8 with TRBJ2-1; D ambiguous. This CDR3 spans 13 amino acids. Trimming pared 4 bases from V and 6 bases from J, leaving 11 bases between. Looked up from germline, CDR1 is SGHTS and CDR2 is YDEGEE. The CDR3 sequence is CASSDLVGNEQFF. The CDR3 region has the DNA TGTGCCAGCAGCGATTTAGTGGGCAATGAGCAGTTCTTC.

V usage is TRBV11-2 and J usage is TRBJ2-1; TRBD2 agrees at 11 bases. V was pared by 2 bases and J by 7 bases, with 4 bases of the junction left unmatched. The CDR3 extends over 15 amino acids. The germline gives CDR1 SGHAT, CDR2 FQNNGV. The CDR3 DNA follows: TGTGCCAGCAGCTTATTTAGCGGGAGGGCAAATGAGCAGTTCTTC. It encodes CASSLFSGRANEQFF.

This chain links TRBV28 with TRBJ2-4; the D is unclear. Germline V gene sequence: CDR1 MDHEN, CDR2 SYDVKM. The length of the CDR3 is 14 residues. V was shortened by 5 bases and J by 1 base, with 9 bases between the two germline ends. CDR3 nucleotide sequence: TGTGCCAGCAGTCCTTTGGAGGCCAAAAACATTCAGTACTTC. Translated: CASSPLEAKNIQYF.

Turning to this clone: Other DNA sequences in this specimen translate into the identical CDR3. V gene TRBV9 combines with J gene TRBJ1-5; D may be TRBD1 (6 bases). In germline, CDR1 is SGDLS, CDR2 YYNGEE. This CDR3 spans 14 amino acids. The V gene lost 3 bases and the J gene lost 4 bases, with 11 bases spanning the gap. In DNA, the CDR3 is TGTGCCAGCAGCGGAGGGGGTAATAATCAGCCCCAGCATTTT. It translates to CASSGGGNNQPQHF.

The chain has TRBV27 and TRBJ2-1, with TRBD2 matching 7 bases. The CDR3 sequence is 16 residues long. Trimming removed 7 bases from V and 5 bases from J; junction bases left unmatched: 14. From germline, CDR1 is MNHEY and CDR2 SMNVEV (reference sequence). In nucleotides, the CDR3 is TGTGCCAGCAACTCCCGACTAGCAGGACTTCACAATGAGCAGTTCTTC. Its protein is CASNSRLAGLHNEQFF.

The gene calls are TRBV11-2 and TRBJ2-7, with TRBD2 matching 9 bases. CDR1 and CDR2 (germline): SGHAT, FQNNGV. Trimming removed 4 bases from V and 3 bases from J; junction bases left unmatched: 7. The CDR3 runs 15 residues. This chain's CDR3 is CASSYGTSRDYEQYF. CDR3 bases: TGTGCCAGCAGCTATGGGACTAGCAGAGACTACGAGCAGTACTTC.

This chain links TRBV7-9 with TRBJ2-1; TRBD2 matches at 9 bases. This CDR3 is built from 15 residues. CDR1 and CDR2 (germline): SEHNR, FQNEAQ (reference sequence). With 4 bases clipped from V and 2 bases from J, the junction kept 3 bases outside the gene matches. In DNA form, the CDR3 reads TGTGCCAGCAGCTCAAGGACTAGCGCCTACAATGAGCAGTTCTTC. Its translation: CASSSRTSAYNEQFF.

The chain recombines TRBV30 with TRBJ1-2; maybe TRBD1 (5 bases). V was clipped by 8 bases and J by 7 bases, with 11 bases between them. Germline CDR1 and CDR2: GTSNPN and SVGIG (reference sequence). CDR3 length: 10 amino acids. CDR3 sequence (DNA): TGTGCCGGTCGCGGGGCTGGCTACACCTTC. Its protein is CAGRGAGYTF. Looking up the rest from reference TRBV30 and TRBJ1-2 gives the full variable domain: SQTIHQWPATLVQPVGSPLSLECTVEGTSNPNLYWYRQAAGRGLQLLFYSVGIGQISSEVPQNLSASRPQDRQFILSSKKLLLSDSGFYLCAGRGAGYTFGSGTRLTVV.